Presented here are 31 T cell receptor beta chains from one specimen sequenced in a study of blood T cell repertoires in COVID-19. Data came from immunoSEQ multiplex PCR; TCRdb stores just in-frame clones and leaves some out. Of approximately 490,000 clones listed, 88% were seen once; the top ten hold around 7.9%. The sample was PBMCs or T cells enriched from blood (not recorded which). These receptors originate from an older woman who had recovered from COVID-19.

The genes are TRBV27 and TRBJ2-7; 8 bases line up with TRBD2. CDR3 length: 14 amino acids. V lost 5 bases, J lost 6 bases, and 9 bases stayed unmatched. Germline CDR1 MNHEY, CDR2 SMNVEV (reference sequence). The DNA for the CDR3 is TGTGCCAGCAGTCCTCCGGGGGGGCGTCGCGAGCAGTACTTC. It specifies CASSPPGGRREQYF.

This chain uses TRBV5-4 with TRBJ2-7; D not resolved. Germline values: CDR1 SGHNT, CDR2 YYREEE (reference sequence). The CDR3 spans 13 residues. V lost 0 bases and J 6 bases, leaving 10 bases between the germline ends. The CDR3 DNA is TGTGCCAGCAGCTTGGGAGCTGGCGGCGAGCAGTACGTC. Protein: CASSLGAGGEQYV.

This chain links TRBV19 with TRBJ1-5, with no clear D. In germline, CDR1 is LNHDA, CDR2 SQIVND (reference sequence). The CDR3 runs 15 residues. Trimming removed 6 bases at V and 8 bases at J, with 20 bases between. The CDR3 sequence is CASRGWSGSLEPQHF. The CDR3, as DNA: TGTGCCAGTAGAGGTTGGAGTGGGAGTCTTGAGCCCCAGCATTTT.

This chain joins TRBV7-9 and TRBJ2-7; D is possibly TRBD1 (6 bases). This CDR3 is 14 amino acids long. Germline assignment: CDR1 SEHNR and CDR2 FQNEAQ (reference sequence). V was trimmed by 1 base and J by 1 base, leaving 8 bases between them. CDR3 DNA sequence: TGTGCCAGCAGCTTAGGGGGGACATCCTACGAGCAGTACTTC. It is translated as CASSLGGTSYEQYF. The full variable domain, its missing parts supplied by reference TRBV7-9 and TRBJ2-7, is DTGVSQNPRHKITKRGQNVTFRCDPISEHNRLYWYRQTLGQGPEFLTYFQNEAQLEKSRLLSDRFSAERPKGSFSTLEIQRTEQGDSAMYLCASSLGGTSYEQYFGPGTRLTVT.

The chain employs TRBV14 and TRBJ1-6, with 10 bases fitting TRBD1. The germline gives CDR1 SGHDN, CDR2 FVKESK. This CDR3 region has 15 residues. After removal of 3 bases from V and 8 bases from J, the junction contained 4 bases not matched to a gene. The CDR3 reads CASSHPGQGYSPLHF. The CDR3, as DNA: TGTGCCAGCAGCCACCCGGGACAGGGGTATTCACCCCTCCACTTT.

This chain joins TRBV30 and TRBJ1-2; possibly TRBD1 for D (5 bases). This CDR3 comprises 12 residues. Germline V gene sequence: CDR1 GTSNPN, CDR2 SVGIG (reference sequence). The V end lost 4 bases, the J end lost 2 bases, and 8 bases lay between the germline ends. The CDR3 bases are TGTGCCTGGATGGGGCGGAACTATGGCTACACCTTC. This sequence encodes CAWMGRNYGYTF.

On this clone: The junction does not match germline at one end; this may be a read error. Other DNA sequences in this sample translate to the same CDR3. The rearrangement links TRBV5-1 to TRBJ2-5, with TRBD1 matching over 9 bases. CDR1 and CDR2 from the germline V gene are SGHRS and YFSETQ. This CDR3 is built from 14 residues. The CDR3, as DNA: TGCGCCAGCAGCCCCCGGACAGGGGAAGAGACCCAATACTTC. Translation gives CASSPRTGEETQYF. The variable domain in full, with the rest retrieved from reference TRBV5-1 and TRBJ2-5, is KAGVTQTPRYLIKTRGQQVTLSCSPISGHRSVSWYQQTPGQGLQFLFEYFSETQRNKGNFPGRFSGRQFSNSRSEMNVSTLELGDSALYLCASSPRTGEETQYFGPGTRLLVL.

V and J are TRBV7-9 and TRBJ2-1, with unresolved D. The germline V gene has CDR1 SEHNR and CDR2 FQNEAQ (reference sequence). The V gene lost 1 base and the J gene lost 13 bases, with 8 bases spanning the gap. CDR3 size: 11 residues. This CDR3 is CASSLDLRQFF. In DNA, the CDR3 is TGTGCCAGCAGCTTAGATCTAAGACAGTTCTTC.

Details on this clone: Germline is not matched at one junction end, which may reflect a read error. Other nucleotide sequences from this sample produce the same CDR3. This chain uses TRBV3-1 (or the pseudogene TRBV3-2) with TRBJ1-2; D gene ambiguous. The germline V gene has CDR1 LGHDT and CDR2 YNNKEL (reference sequence). This CDR3 has 13 residues. The CDR3 loop is CASSDTPYYGYTF. The CDR3 DNA reads as TGTGCCAGCAGCGATACACCGTACTATGGTTACACCTTC.

The J gene is TRBJ1-5, the V gene TRBV6-2 or TRBV6-3; possible D gene TRBD1, 6 bases. From germline, CDR1 is MNHEY and CDR2 SVGEGT. The CDR3 covers 19 residues. Trimming stripped 0 bases from V and 1 base from J, with 19 bases between. CDR3 nucleotides: TGTGCCAGCAGTTACTCCTCGGGACACAATTACGGGAGCAATCAGCCCCAGCATTTT. It yields the protein CASSYSSGHNYGSNQPQHF.

This clone appeared a single time. V usage is TRBV7-2 and J usage is TRBJ2-3, with 7 positions matching TRBD2. Germline trimming cut 4 bases from V and 1 base from J; bases unmatched to any gene: 5. CDR1 is SGHTA, CDR2 FQGNSA, per germline. CDR3 length equals 15 residues. The CDR3 region is CASSSERGRTDTQYF. As DNA, the CDR3 is TGTGCCAGCAGCTCTGAGCGGGGACGCACAGATACGCAGTATTTT.

This clone has just a few counts. The CDR3 DNA follows: TGTGCCAGCAGCTTTGAAGCGGGCTCTGGAAACACCATATATTTT. This codes for CASSFEAGSGNTIYF. V is TRBV7-6 and J is TRBJ1-3; no firm D call. Trimming cost V 3 bases and J 0 bases, with 9 bases left between them. The CDR3 length is 15 residues. Germline CDR1 and CDR2: SGHVS and FNYEAQ.

The rearrangement links TRBV2 to TRBJ1-4; a weak D match, TRBD1 (5 bases). Per the germline V gene, CDR1 is SNHLY and CDR2 is FYNNEI. The V and J ends lost 10 bases and 0 bases respectively, with 9 bases between them. The CDR3 has 13 amino acids. CDR3 DNA: TGTGCCACCTCGACAGCAACTAATGAAAAACTGTTTTTT. It specifies CATSTATNEKLFF.

This clone occurred once. CDR3 in DNA: TGTGCCAGCAGCTTAGACTCAGGGTTCAATCAGCCCCAGCATTTT. It specifies CASSLDSGFNQPQHF. The rearrangement joins TRBV7-6 to TRBJ1-5; D is possibly TRBD1 (5 bases). The CDR3 has 15 residues. In germline, CDR1 is SGHVS, CDR2 FNYEAQ. With 1 base removed from V and 3 bases from J, the gap between germline ends came to 10 bases.

The rearrangement uses TRBV30 and TRBJ1-2; 9 bases fit TRBD1. The germline gives CDR1 GTSNPN, CDR2 SVGIG (reference sequence). The CDR3 loop spans 12 amino acids. Germline trimming cut 7 bases from V and 8 bases from J; bases unmatched to any gene: 8. CDR3 region: CAFTGTGIGYTF. The DNA for the CDR3 is TGTGCCTTCACCGGGACAGGGATCGGCTACACCTTC. Combining the CDR3 with reference TRBV30 and TRBJ1-2 gives the whole variable domain SQTIHQWPATLVQPVGSPLSLECTVEGTSNPNLYWYRQAAGRGLQLLFYSVGIGQISSEVPQNLSASRPQDRQFILSSKKLLLSDSGFYLCAFTGTGIGYTFGSGTRLTVV.

V usage is TRBV30 and J usage is TRBJ2-3, with D perhaps TRBD2 (7 bases). CDR1 and CDR2 from the germline V gene are GTSNPN and SVGIG (reference sequence). Between the trimmed V and J ends, which lost 0 bases and 10 bases, there was a span of 26 bases. CDR3 length: 17 amino acids. The CDR3 sequence: CAWSVRRGLGGNDPQYF. DNA of the CDR3: TGTGCCTGGAGTGTACGGCGGGGGCTGGGGGGAAACGATCCGCAGTATTTT.

V usage is TRBV28 and J usage is TRBJ1-1, with D possibly TRBD1 on 5 matching bases. Germline V gives CDR1 MDHEN, CDR2 SYDVKM. V was clipped by 6 bases and J by 4 bases, with 18 bases between them. This CDR3 contains 15 residues. The CDR3 nucleotides read TGTGCCAGCAGGATTGGGGGGGTTGGGGGCACTGAAGCTTTCTTT. Protein product: CASRIGGVGGTEAFF.

This clone has just a few counts. CDR3 region: CSARDRDGYTF. The CDR3 DNA reads TGCAGTGCTAGGGACAGGGATGGCTACACCTTC. This rearrangement joins TRBV20-1 to TRBJ1-2, with 8 bases matching TRBD1. J gave up 6 bases and V 3 bases, and 0 bases lay outside the gene matches. This CDR3 spans 11 amino acids. Germline lookup yields CDR1 DFQATT and CDR2 SNEGSKA (reference sequence).

This clone was counted a single time. CDR3 coding DNA: TGCGCCAGCAGCTTGGCCGGGGGGACCGGCTACACCTTC. Translating gives CASSLAGGTGYTF. This rearrangement joins TRBV5-1 to TRBJ1-2, with D perhaps TRBD1 (5 bases). CDR3 length equals 13 residues. Trimming took 0 bases from V and 8 from J, leaving 11 bases between them. Per the germline V gene, CDR1 is SGHRS and CDR2 is YFSETQ.

This chain connects TRBV27 to TRBJ2-7; a possible D gene is TRBD1 (5 bases). This CDR3 has 16 amino acids. CDR1 MNHEY and CDR2 SMNVEV come from the germline V gene (reference sequence). V lost 1 base and J lost 0, with 13 bases in between. This chain's CDR3 is CASSLLGQGSSYEQYF. The CDR3 bases are TGTGCCAGCAGTTTATTAGGGCAGGGAAGCTCCTACGAGCAGTACTTC.

The chain has TRBV5-1 and TRBJ2-2, with TRBD2 as a possible D gene (5 bases). Looked up from germline, CDR1 is SGHRS and CDR2 is YFSETQ. Trimming pared 4 bases from V and 3 bases from J, leaving 13 bases between. This CDR3 is built from 15 residues. The CDR3 DNA is TGCGCCAGCAGCGCTCGGGAAATATACACCGGGGAGCTGTTTTTT. Amino acids: CASSAREIYTGELFF.

For the CDR3, the DNA is TGTGCCATCAGATCTAGCAGGGGGGATAACAATGAGCAGTTCTTC. It encodes CAIRSSRGDNNEQFF. The genes are TRBV10-3 and TRBJ2-1, with D possibly matching TRBD1 (7 bases). Trimming left V 6 bases short and J 5 bases short, with 17 bases between. The CDR3 is 15 residues long. The germline gives CDR1 ENHRY, CDR2 SYGVKD.

Notes on this clone: This CDR3 is also generated by other DNA sequences in the sample. This sequence joins TRBV30 and TRBJ1-2; maybe TRBD1 (5 bases). Germline CDR1 and CDR2: GTSNPN and SVGIG (reference sequence). The V end lost 3 bases, the J end lost 8 bases, and 13 bases lay between the germline ends. CDR3 length: 12 residues. The CDR3 DNA is TGTGCCTGGAGCCCCCAGGGAAGCGGCTACACCTTC. As protein: CAWSPQGSGYTF.

The chain employs TRBV12-5 and TRBJ1-2, with 9 bases identical to TRBD1. V shed 0 bases and J 3 bases; nucleotides not matched to a gene: 5. The length of the CDR3 is 16 residues. CDR1 LGHNT and CDR2 FRNRAP come from the germline V gene. The CDR3 protein is CASGLVQGTGYYGYTF. The DNA for the CDR3 is TGTGCTAGTGGTTTGGTACAGGGGACAGGGTACTATGGCTACACCTTC.

V gene TRBV27 combines with J gene TRBJ1-1; D gene ambiguous. Germline values: CDR1 MNHEY, CDR2 SMNVEV (reference sequence). CDR3 size: 14 residues. V was cut by 2 bases and J by 1 base, with 8 bases left in between. CDR3 in amino acids: CASSLLDSNTEAFF. CDR3 DNA: TGTGCCAGCAGTTTACTGGACTCGAACACTGAAGCTTTCTTT.

The rearrangement joins TRBV24-1 to TRBJ2-3; D is possibly TRBD1 (6 bases). The V gene lost 3 bases and the J gene lost 6 bases, with 21 bases spanning the gap. CDR3 length: 17 residues. Germline values: CDR1 KGHDR, CDR2 SFDVKD. CDR3 sequence (DNA): TGTGCCACCAGTGATCCCCGGCAAACAGGGTTGCCGGATACGCAGTATTTT. Its translation: CATSDPRQTGLPDTQYF.

The chain combines TRBV15 with TRBJ1-5, with D unclear. The V gene's germline CDR1 is LNHNV and CDR2 YYDKDF (reference sequence). CDR3 size: 12 residues. Trimming took 8 bases from V and 2 from J, leaving 7 bases between them. This CDR3 is CATARGNQPQHF. The CDR3 nucleotides read TGTGCCACCGCGCGGGGCAATCAGCCCCAGCATTTT. The variable domain in full, with the rest retrieved from reference TRBV15 and TRBJ1-5, is DAMVIQNPRYQVTQFGKPVTLSCSQTLNHNVMYWYQQKSSQAPKLLFHYYDKDFNNEADTPDNFQSRRPNTSFCFLDIRSPGLGDTAMYLCATARGNQPQHFGDGTRLSIL.

The V gene is TRBV5-1, the J gene TRBJ2-1; 9 bases agree with TRBD1. This CDR3 region has 13 residues. Trimming took 0 bases from V and 12 from J; bases not matched to a gene: 4. Germline assignment: CDR1 SGHRS and CDR2 YFSETQ. CDR3 in DNA: TGCGCCAGCAGCTTGGGGACAGGGGAAGGGCAGTTCTTC. This gives the protein CASSLGTGEGQFF.

DNA of the CDR3: TGCGCCAGCAGCAAGGCGGACACATCTAATGAAAAACTGTTTTTT. Residues: CASSKADTSNEKLFF. The chain uses TRBV5-1 and TRBJ1-4; TRBD1 might be the D (5 bases). Trimming took off 4 bases at V and 3 bases at J, with 13 bases between the two ends. The CDR3 is 15 residues long. Germline CDR1 is SGHRS and CDR2 is YFSETQ.

V usage is TRBV7-6 and J usage is TRBJ2-2, with TRBD2 identical over 8 bases. The CDR3 runs to 17 residues. Germline values: CDR1 SGHVS, CDR2 FNYEAQ. The V and J ends lost 1 base and 0 bases, in that order; junction bases with no gene match: 4. The CDR3 bases are TGTGCCAGCAGCTTAGGAGGCGGGGGGTCGAACACCGGGGAGCTGTTTTTT. This sequence encodes CASSLGGGGSNTGELFF.

V usage is TRBV24-1 and J usage is TRBJ2-7; the match to TRBD1 covers 8 bases. Germline assignment: CDR1 KGHDR and CDR2 SFDVKD. The ends lost 9 bases at V and 4 bases at J; junction bases unmatched: 10. CDR3 length: 14 residues. The CDR3 nucleotides are TGTGCCACCTCAAGGACAGGGAACTTATACGAGCAGTACTTC. Translation: CATSRTGNLYEQYF.